Shown below are 17 T cell receptor beta chains from a single sample sequenced in a study of cytomegalovirus exposure and HLA in healthy donors. In the PCR, 60 Vbeta and 13 Jbeta primers were used. The protocol was immunoSEQ multiplex PCR, while the TCRdb copy is restricted to in-frame clones and leaves out a portion. This sample has approximately 150,000 clones; just under 80% occur once, and the top ten carry about 1.3%. Sequenced input: PBMCs. The receptors shown here come from a man aged 25-45 years in good health and CMV-seronegative.

J is TRBJ1-1 and V is TRBV10-3; D call uncertain. Trimming took 6 bases from V and 2 from J, leaving 16 bases between them. This CDR3 has 15 amino acids. Germline V gene lookup returns CDR1 ENHRY and CDR2 SYGVKD. The CDR3, as DNA: TGTGCCATCAGGGGAGATTCTGAGGGAAACACTGAAGCTTTCTTT. Residues: CAIRGDSEGNTEAFF.

The chain combines TRBV7-6 with TRBJ2-7; perhaps TRBD1 as D (6 bases). V lost 3 bases to trimming and J lost 2 bases, with 14 bases between them. This CDR3 is built from 15 residues. Germline V lookup: CDR1 SGHVS, CDR2 FNYEAQ. The CDR3 loop reads CASSLFPGVTYEQYF. The CDR3, as DNA: TGTGCCAGCAGCTTGTTTCCAGGGGTCACCTACGAGCAGTACTTC.

The chain uses TRBV11-3 and TRBJ2-3, with a possible D match to TRBD1 (6 bases). V lost 1 base to trimming and J lost 0 bases, with 8 bases between them. Per the germline V gene, CDR1 is SGHNT and CDR2 is YENEEA. This CDR3 contains 15 residues. The CDR3 region has the DNA TGTGCCAGCAGCTTAGGACAGGTTAGCACAGATACGCAGTATTTT. Translated, it gives CASSLGQVSTDTQYF.

The genes are TRBV12-5 and TRBJ2-2; TRBD2 is a possible D gene (6 bases). CDR3 length: 14 amino acids. V was cut by 5 bases and J by 2 bases, with 9 bases left in between. The germline CDR1 and CDR2 sequences are LGHNT and FRNRAP. The CDR3 spells CASGSGPNTGELFF. The CDR3 coding sequence is TGTGCTAGTGGTAGCGGGCCTAACACCGGGGAGCTGTTTTTT. The complete variable domain, with remaining parts taken from reference TRBV12-5 and TRBJ2-2, reads DARVTQTPRHKVTEMGQEVTMRCQPILGHNTVFWYRQTMMQGLELLAYFRNRAPLDDSGMPKDRFSAEMPDATLATLKIQPSEPRDSAVYFCASGSGPNTGELFFGEGSRLTVL.

The rearrangement joins TRBV6-6 to TRBJ1-5, with 9 bases matching TRBD1. CDR1 and CDR2 from the germline V gene are MNHNY and SVGAGI (reference sequence). The CDR3 is made up of 14 amino acids. V was clipped by 0 bases and J by 6 bases; unmatched bases: 0. In DNA form, the CDR3 reads TGTGCCAGCAGTTACTCGACAGGGGGTCAGCCCCAGCATTTT. It specifies CASSYSTGGQPQHF.

The chain recombines TRBV10-3 with TRBJ2-1; 7 nucleotides align to TRBD2. Trimming at V came to 4 bases and at J to 9 bases, leaving 9 bases not matched to a gene. This CDR3 contains 14 residues. Germline V gene data show CDR1 as ENHRY and CDR2 as SYGVKD. The DNA of the CDR3 is TGTGCCATCAGTGTGCGGGAGAGTCCCAGTGAGCAGTTCTTC. Amino acid sequence: CAISVRESPSEQFF.

This chain uses TRBV4-1 with TRBJ2-7, with 8 nucleotides matching TRBD1. From germline, CDR1 is MGHRA and CDR2 YSYEKL. The trim removed 5 bases at V and 3 bases at J, leaving 6 bases unmatched. The CDR3 is made up of 14 amino acids. CDR3 protein: CASSSGQGGYEQYF. The DNA of the CDR3 is TGCGCCAGCAGCTCCGGACAGGGTGGCTACGAGCAGTACTTC.

The rearrangement joins TRBV11-2 to TRBJ2-6, with 7 bases matching TRBD2. Germline V gives CDR1 SGHAT, CDR2 FQNNGV. The CDR3 runs 16 residues. V shed 3 bases, J shed 1 base, and the junction held 3 bases outside the gene matches. CDR3 protein: CASSFGGSSGANVLTF. The CDR3 DNA reads TGTGCCAGCAGCTTTGGCGGGAGTTCTGGGGCCAACGTCCTGACTTTC.

The gene calls are TRBV25-1 and TRBJ2-7; D ambiguous. The CDR3 loop spans 12 amino acids. Germline values: CDR1 MGHDK, CDR2 SYGVNS. V was pared by 5 bases and J by 12 bases, with 17 bases between. The DNA of the CDR3 is TGTGCCAGCAGTCTCCTTTCCGACTCCAGGTACTTC. Residues: CASSLLSDSRYF.

The chain is built from TRBV19 and TRBJ1-1, with a weak D call TRBD1 (6 bases). The V and J ends lost 6 bases and 0 bases respectively, with 14 bases between them. The CDR3 has 15 amino acids. In germline, CDR1 is LNHDA, CDR2 SQIVND (reference sequence). The CDR3 region has the DNA TGTGCCAGTAGCCCAGCTCAGGGGATGAACACTGAAGCTTTCTTT. This codes for CASSPAQGMNTEAFF.

The rearrangement links TRBV5-4 to TRBJ2-7; the D gene is possibly TRBD1 (6 bases). Trimming left V 4 bases short and J 3 bases short, with 14 bases between. The CDR3 extends over 14 amino acids. Germline CDR1 and CDR2: SGHNT and YYREEE (reference sequence). The CDR3 DNA sequence: TGTGCCAGCAGCCCTAAGGGGGACCGCTACGAGCAGTACTTC. Protein product: CASSPKGDRYEQYF.

The chain employs TRBV5-1 and TRBJ2-7; 10 bases map to TRBD2. V shed 2 bases, J shed 7 bases, and the junction held 6 bases outside the gene matches. The CDR3 spans 14 residues. CDR1 is SGHRS, CDR2 YFSETQ, per germline. CDR3 nucleotides: TGCGCCAGCAGCTTTACTAGCGGGATAAGGGAGCAGTACTTC. This sequence encodes CASSFTSGIREQYF.

The V call is TRBV4-3, the J call TRBJ2-7; TRBD1 might be the D (5 bases). Germline V CDR1 and CDR2: LGHNA, YSLEER. The CDR3 spans 17 residues. Deletions cut 0 bases from V and 5 bases from J, with 20 bases between. In DNA form, the CDR3 reads TGCGCCAGCAGCCAAGATTTCGATGGTGCAGGGTCAGACGAGCAGTACTTC. Amino acid sequence: CASSQDFDGAGSDEQYF.

The V gene is TRBV27, the J gene TRBJ2-7, with TRBD1 identical over 9 bases. The trim removed 6 bases at V and 3 bases at J, leaving 9 bases unmatched. CDR3 size: 15 residues. The germline gives CDR1 MNHEY, CDR2 SMNVEV (reference sequence). This CDR3 is CASRAGTGFFYEQYF. The CDR3, as DNA: TGTGCCAGCAGAGCCGGGACAGGGTTCTTCTACGAGCAGTACTTC.

The chain couples TRBV5-1 to TRBJ1-2, with a possible D match to TRBD1 (5 bases). V was clipped by 5 bases and J by 3 bases, with 17 bases between them. This CDR3 region has 15 residues. CDR1 SGHRS and CDR2 YFSETQ come from the germline V gene. CDR3 loop: CASRTVQGGDYGYTF. Here the CDR3 DNA reads TGCGCCAGCAGGACAGTTCAGGGAGGAGACTATGGCTACACCTTC.

This chain joins TRBV2 and TRBJ2-3; 11 bases map to TRBD2. This CDR3 contains 18 residues. Germline loops: CDR1 SNHLY, CDR2 FYNNEI. With V trimmed by 0 bases and J by 1 base, 6 bases remained unmatched. The CDR3 loop reads CASSEARTSGPGTDTQYF. The CDR3 DNA sequence: TGTGCCAGCAGTGAAGCTCGGACTAGCGGGCCAGGCACAGATACGCAGTATTTT.

This clone came up a few times. The V gene is TRBV5-1, the J gene TRBJ1-2; weak D call: TRBD1 (6 bases). The CDR3 consists of 13 residues. Germline lookup yields CDR1 SGHRS and CDR2 YFSETQ. Trimming removed 6 bases at V and 2 bases at J, with 11 bases between. In DNA, the CDR3 is TGCGCCAGCACCCAAGGACAGAACTATGGCTACACCTTC. Its translation is CASTQGQNYGYTF. Filled out from reference TRBV5-1 and TRBJ1-2, the complete variable domain reads KAGVTQTPRYLIKTRGQQVTLSCSPISGHRSVSWYQQTPGQGLQFLFEYFSETQRNKGNFPGRFSGRQFSNSRSEMNVSTLELGDSALYLCASTQGQNYGYTFGSGTRLTVV.